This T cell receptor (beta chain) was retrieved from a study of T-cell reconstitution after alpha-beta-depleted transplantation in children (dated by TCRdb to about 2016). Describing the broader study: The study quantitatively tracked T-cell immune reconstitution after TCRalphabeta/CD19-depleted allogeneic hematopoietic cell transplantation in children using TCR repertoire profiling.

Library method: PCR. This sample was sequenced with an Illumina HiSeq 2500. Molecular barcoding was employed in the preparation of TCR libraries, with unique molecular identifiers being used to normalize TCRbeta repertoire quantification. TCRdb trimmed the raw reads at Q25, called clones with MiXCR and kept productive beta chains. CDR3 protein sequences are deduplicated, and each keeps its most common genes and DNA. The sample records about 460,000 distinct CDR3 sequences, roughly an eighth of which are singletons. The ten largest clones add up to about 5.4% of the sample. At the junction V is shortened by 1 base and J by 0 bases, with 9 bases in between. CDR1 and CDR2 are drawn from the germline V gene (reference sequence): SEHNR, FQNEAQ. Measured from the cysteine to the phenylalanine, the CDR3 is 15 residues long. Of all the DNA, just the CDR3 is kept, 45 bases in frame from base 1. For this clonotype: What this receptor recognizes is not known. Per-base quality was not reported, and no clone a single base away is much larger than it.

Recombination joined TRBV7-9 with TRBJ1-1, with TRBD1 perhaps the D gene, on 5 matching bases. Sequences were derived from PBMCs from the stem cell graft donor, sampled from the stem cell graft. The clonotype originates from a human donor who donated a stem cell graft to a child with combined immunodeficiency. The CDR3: CASSLDTGMNTEAFF. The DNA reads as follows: TGTGCCAGCAGCTTAGACACAGGAATGAACACTGAAGCTTTCTTT.